This passage covers 30 T cell receptor beta chains from one sample sequenced in a study of cytomegalovirus exposure and HLA in healthy donors. 60 Vbeta and 13 Jbeta primers were used in PCR. Assay used: immunoSEQ multiplex PCR; TCRdb lists only in-frame clones, some missing. The sample has about 100,000 clones, approximately 72% seen once. Sequenced sample: PBMCs. The origin of the receptors is a woman in her seventies in good health and CMV-seropositive.

The chain employs TRBV5-1 and TRBJ2-3; D remains unclear. This CDR3 is 16 amino acids long. Germline assignment: CDR1 SGHRS and CDR2 YFSETQ. Trimming removed 0 bases from V and 1 base from J, with 12 bases in between. CDR3 amino acids: CASSLESRVGTDTQYF. In DNA, the CDR3 is TGCGCCAGCAGCTTGGAATCCCGGGTCGGCACAGATACGCAGTATTTT. Full variable domain (outside the CDR3, taken from reference TRBV5-1 and TRBJ2-3): KAGVTQTPRYLIKTRGQQVTLSCSPISGHRSVSWYQQTPGQGLQFLFEYFSETQRNKGNFPGRFSGRQFSNSRSEMNVSTLELGDSALYLCASSLESRVGTDTQYFGPGTRLTVL.

This chain uses TRBV4-2 with TRBJ2-3; 7 nucleotides line up with TRBD1. Trimming removed 4 bases from V and 4 bases from J; junction bases left unmatched: 5. The CDR3 runs to 14 residues. Germline CDR1 reads LGHNA; CDR2 reads YNFKEQ. The CDR3: CASSPLGGSDTQYF. CDR3 DNA sequence: TGTGCCAGCAGCCCCTTAGGGGGCTCAGATACGCAGTATTTT.

The chain couples TRBV15 to TRBJ2-5; 9 bases fit TRBD1. After removal of 9 bases from V and 4 bases from J, the junction contained 6 bases not matched to a gene. Germline values: CDR1 LNHNV, CDR2 YYDKDF (reference sequence). The CDR3 length is 13 residues. The DNA of the CDR3 is TGTGCCACTATGGCGGGACAGGGAGAGACCCAGTACTTC. It encodes CATMAGQGETQYF. Full variable domain (missing parts from reference TRBV15 and TRBJ2-5): DAMVIQNPRYQVTQFGKPVTLSCSQTLNHNVMYWYQQKSSQAPKLLFHYYDKDFNNEADTPDNFQSRRPNTSFCFLDIRSPGLGDTAMYLCATMAGQGETQYFGPGTRLLVL.

In its sample, this clone was seen once. CDR3 in amino acids: CASRSPLLATSYNEQFF. The CDR3 nucleotides read TGTGCCAGCCGGTCGCCCCTACTAGCCACCTCCTACAATGAGCAGTTCTTC. The chain recombines TRBV27 with TRBJ2-1; possibly TRBD2 for D (6 bases). V shed 8 bases and J shed 0 bases, with 20 bases lying between them. CDR3 length: 17 residues. CDR1 is MNHEY, CDR2 SMNVEV, per germline (reference sequence).

This chain uses TRBV18 with TRBJ1-5, with 9 bases that match TRBD1. Looked up from germline, CDR1 is KGHSH and CDR2 is LQKENI. Trimming took 8 bases from V and 7 from J; bases not matched to a gene: 6. The CDR3 sequence is 13 residues long. CDR3 region: CASDTGGGQPQHF. Written as DNA, the CDR3 is TGTGCCAGCGATACAGGGGGCGGGCAGCCCCAGCATTTT.

In DNA form, the CDR3 reads TGCGCCAGCACCTCCACAGGGGGCCGGAACACTGAAGCTTTCTTT. It specifies CASTSTGGRNTEAFF. This sequence joins TRBV5-1 and TRBJ1-1; TRBD1 matches at 9 bases. V gave up 6 bases and J gave up 1 base; unmatched junction bases: 7. The CDR3 length is 15 residues. Germline-derived CDR1 and CDR2 are SGHRS and YFSETQ. The full variable domain, in which reference TRBV5-1 and TRBJ1-1 provide the parts outside the CDR3, is KAGVTQTPRYLIKTRGQQVTLSCSPISGHRSVSWYQQTPGQGLQFLFEYFSETQRNKGNFPGRFSGRQFSNSRSEMNVSTLELGDSALYLCASTSTGGRNTEAFFGQGTRLTVV.

This clone was detected only a few times. The rearrangement uses TRBV7-2 and TRBJ2-1; the match to TRBD2 covers 16 bases. The CDR3 is made up of 18 amino acids. Germline CDR1 is SGHTA and CDR2 is FQGNSA. V lost 0 bases to trimming and J lost 8 bases; unmatched junction nucleotides: 7. The CDR3 region is CASSLARGLAGGPYEQFF. The CDR3 DNA sequence: TGTGCCAGCAGCTTAGCGCGGGGACTAGCGGGGGGGCCTTATGAGCAGTTCTTC.

The V and J genes are TRBV7-9 and TRBJ1-5; 8 bases match TRBD1. The CDR3 length is 15 residues. Germline trimming cut 4 bases from V and 3 bases from J; bases unmatched to any gene: 5. The V gene's germline CDR1 is SEHNR and CDR2 FQNEAQ (reference sequence). The CDR3 protein is CASSSLGQDNQPQHF. CDR3 nucleotides: TGTGCCAGCAGCTCACTGGGACAGGACAATCAGCCCCAGCATTTT.

V usage is TRBV10-2 and J usage is TRBJ1-2; 8 positions agree with TRBD1. In germline, CDR1 is WSHSY, CDR2 SAAADI. The CDR3 has 14 residues. J gave up 5 bases and V 6 bases, and 8 bases lay outside the gene matches. The CDR3 is CASRTGQGVYGYTF. CDR3 coding DNA: TGCGCCAGCAGAACCGGACAGGGCGTTTATGGCTACACCTTC.

The rearrangement uses TRBV7-9 and TRBJ2-1, with 11 bases lining up with TRBD2. Germline CDR1 and CDR2: SEHNR and FQNEAQ (reference sequence). V was pared by 6 bases and J by 7 bases, with 2 bases of the junction left unmatched. This CDR3 is 13 amino acids long. Here the CDR3 reads CASRLAGGNEQFF. The CDR3 nucleotides read TGTGCCAGCAGGCTAGCGGGGGGAAATGAGCAGTTCTTC.

V is TRBV11-2 and J is TRBJ2-2; TRBD1 matches 7 bases. With V trimmed by 1 base and J by 4 bases, 3 bases remained unmatched. This CDR3 has 15 residues. Germline values: CDR1 SGHAT, CDR2 FQNNGV. In DNA form, the CDR3 reads TGTGCCAGCAGCTTAGTGGCAGGGGGCACCGGGGAGCTGTTTTTT. This translates into CASSLVAGGTGELFF.

V gene TRBV12-5 combines with J gene TRBJ2-1; 7 bases match TRBD1. This CDR3 has 14 residues. The germline V gene encodes CDR1 LGHNT and CDR2 FRNRAP. V lost 6 bases to trimming and J lost 2 bases; unmatched junction nucleotides: 4. CDR3 loop: CASGVGQAYNEQFF. The CDR3 bases are TGTGCTAGTGGGGTAGGACAGGCCTACAATGAGCAGTTCTTC.

The J gene is TRBJ1-1, the V gene TRBV29-1; 11 bases fit TRBD1. CDR1 and CDR2 from the germline V gene are SQVTM and ANQGSEA. The length of the CDR3 is 16 residues. The V and J ends lost 6 bases and 0 bases, in that order; junction bases with no gene match: 9. CDR3 region: CSVEGQGVTMNTEAFF. The CDR3 DNA sequence: TGCAGCGTAGAGGGACAGGGGGTCACGATGAACACTGAAGCTTTCTTT.

Points on this clone: Its ends do not fully match the called genes, so a read error is possible. The chain joins TRBV7-7 to TRBJ2-2, with 12 bases fitting TRBD2. The CDR3 totals 15 residues. Germline V gives CDR1 SSHAT, CDR2 FNYEAQ (reference sequence). This chain's CDR3 is CASSPLAGGTGELFF. CDR3 DNA sequence: TGTGCTAGCAGCCCACTAGCGGGAGGTACCGGGGAGCTGTTTTTT.

The chain joins TRBV7-9 to TRBJ1-4; no clear D. The V and J ends lost 11 bases and 4 bases respectively, with 11 bases between them. Germline V gives CDR1 SEHNR, CDR2 FQNEAQ (reference sequence). The CDR3 consists of 12 residues. CDR3 sequence: CAGAVLNEKLFF. The DNA for the CDR3 is TGTGCCGGTGCAGTGCTTAATGAAAAACTGTTTTTT.

The chain joins TRBV7-9 to TRBJ1-6, with no clear D. The CDR3 is 15 residues long. Trimming took off 2 bases at V and 7 bases at J, with 12 bases between the two ends. Germline V gene data show CDR1 as SEHNR and CDR2 as FQNEAQ (reference sequence). CDR3 loop: CASSLRAGANSPLHF. The CDR3 DNA reads TGTGCCAGCAGCTTAAGGGCGGGAGCAAATTCACCCCTCCACTTT. The full variable domain, with the rest looked up from reference TRBV7-9 and TRBJ1-6, is DTGVSQNPRHKITKRGQNVTFRCDPISEHNRLYWYRQTLGQGPEFLTYFQNEAQLEKSRLLSDRFSAERPKGSFSTLEIQRTEQGDSAMYLCASSLRAGANSPLHFGNGTRLTVT.

The CDR3, as DNA: TGTGCCAGCAGCTCCAACAGGGGACTTAATGAAAAACTGTTTTTT. This gives the protein CASSSNRGLNEKLFF. The V and J genes are TRBV5-4 and TRBJ1-4; 7 bases are a match to TRBD1. Trimming cost V 3 bases and J 4 bases; bases outside gene matches: 6. This CDR3 is built from 15 residues. Germline CDR1 SGHNT, CDR2 YYREEE (reference sequence). Complete variable domain (other parts from reference TRBV5-4 and TRBJ1-4): ETGVTQSPTHLIKTRGQQVTLRCSSQSGHNTVSWYQQALGQGPQFIFQYYREEENGRGNFPPRFSGLQFPNYSSELNVNALELDDSALYLCASSSNRGLNEKLFFGSGTQLSVL.

The chain couples TRBV5-1 to TRBJ2-7, with 13 bases aligning to TRBD2. Germline V gives CDR1 SGHRS, CDR2 YFSETQ. J was trimmed by 6 bases and V by 4 bases; bases with no gene match: 10. The CDR3 is made up of 16 amino acids. CDR3 in DNA: TGCGCCAGCAGCGCTTCACTAGCGGGGGGGCCCGGCGAGCAGTACTTC. Its translation is CASSASLAGGPGEQYF.

The chain couples TRBV28 to TRBJ2-7; tentative D call: TRBD1 (6 bases). Germline lookup yields CDR1 MDHEN and CDR2 SYDVKM. The V gene lost 3 bases and the J gene lost 0 bases, with 15 bases spanning the gap. This CDR3 region has 16 residues. For the CDR3, the DNA is TGTGCCAGCAGTTTTGTCAGGGGCGCTATCTCCTACGAGCAGTACTTC. Amino acids: CASSFVRGAISYEQYF.

Written as DNA, the CDR3 is TGTGCCAGCAGCGTGGCCGGGACAGGGATGAGGGAACTGTTTTTT. It specifies CASSVAGTGMRELFF. V is TRBV9 and J is TRBJ1-4; 9 bases agree with TRBD1. V lost 2 bases, J lost 12 bases, and 11 bases stayed unmatched. The CDR3 consists of 15 residues. Germline V gives CDR1 SGDLS, CDR2 YYNGEE.

The chain recombines TRBV5-1 with TRBJ2-5; 8 nucleotides line up with TRBD2. The end of the DNA aligns better with TRBJ2-7, so the J call may be wrong. The CDR3 spans 14 residues. The V gene's germline CDR1 is SGHRS and CDR2 YFSETQ. The CDR3 loop reads CASSLERGTYEQYF. As DNA, the CDR3 is TGCGCCAGCAGCTTGGAGCGGGGGACCTACGAGCAGTACTTC.

The genes are TRBV7-9 and TRBJ2-1; 10 positions match TRBD2. Germline V gives CDR1 SEHNR, CDR2 FQNEAQ (reference sequence). The V gene end was trimmed by 5 bases and the J gene end by 1 base; junction bases not matched to a gene: 5. The CDR3 contains 16 residues. In DNA form, the CDR3 reads TGTGCCAGCAGCACGACTAGCGGGTTTTCCTACAATGAGCAGTTCTTC. Amino acids: CASSTTSGFSYNEQFF. Full variable domain (missing parts from reference TRBV7-9 and TRBJ2-1): DTGVSQNPRHKITKRGQNVTFRCDPISEHNRLYWYRQTLGQGPEFLTYFQNEAQLEKSRLLSDRFSAERPKGSFSTLEIQRTEQGDSAMYLCASSTTSGFSYNEQFFGPGTRLTVL.

The chain employs TRBV9 and TRBJ1-6; the match to TRBD1 covers 7 bases. The CDR3 totals 13 residues. In germline, CDR1 is SGDLS, CDR2 YYNGEE. V shed 3 bases and J 11 bases; nucleotides not matched to a gene: 5. The CDR3 coding sequence is TGTGCCAGCAGCGCGACAGGGATCCCACCCCTCCACTTT. Translating gives CASSATGIPPLHF.

V and J are TRBV28 and TRBJ1-4, with D maybe TRBD1 (5 bases). The length of the CDR3 is 17 residues. Germline values: CDR1 MDHEN, CDR2 SYDVKM. V lost 5 bases and J lost 2, with 18 bases in between. CDR3 in DNA: TGTGCCAGCAGTCCCCTTACAGGCCGTAGGACTAATGAAAAACTGTTTTTT. Protein sequence: CASSPLTGRRTNEKLFF.

The chain combines TRBV6-5 with TRBJ2-5, with D uncertain. CDR1 and CDR2 (germline): MNHEY, SVGAGI. CDR3 length: 15 residues. V gave up 0 bases and J gave up 5 bases, with 13 bases separating them. The CDR3 DNA is TGTGCCAGCAGTTACTCGTTGTTTGGCCTTGAGACCCAGTACTTC. Its translation: CASSYSLFGLETQYF.

The rearrangement links TRBV9 to TRBJ2-7; 7 bases agree with TRBD1. The CDR3 is made up of 14 amino acids. Losses at the gene ends were 4 bases for V and 2 bases for J; bases not matched to a gene: 6. Looked up from germline, CDR1 is SGDLS and CDR2 is YYNGEE. The CDR3 reads CASSPHRGTYEQYF. In DNA, the CDR3 is TGTGCCAGCAGCCCTCACAGGGGAACCTACGAGCAGTACTTC.

The chain carries TRBV19 and TRBJ1-1; TRBD1 aligns across 9 bases. The CDR3 contains 12 residues. V shed 9 bases, J shed 4 bases, and the junction held 3 bases outside the gene matches. Germline lookup yields CDR1 LNHDA and CDR2 SQIVND (reference sequence). CDR3 amino acids: CASKDRGTEAFF. In DNA, the CDR3 is TGTGCCAGCAAGGACAGGGGCACTGAAGCTTTCTTT. Full variable domain (rest looked up from reference TRBV19 and TRBJ1-1): DGGITQSPKYLFRKEGQNVTLSCEQNLNHDAMYWYRQDPGQGLRLIYYSQIVNDFQKGDIAEGYSVSREKKESFPLTVTSAQKNPTAFYLCASKDRGTEAFFGQGTRLTVV.

The J gene is TRBJ2-1, the V gene TRBV5-1; 8 bases match TRBD1. The CDR3 runs to 15 residues. Unmatched junction bases numbered 5, after V lost 3 bases and J lost 3 bases. Germline assignment: CDR1 SGHRS and CDR2 YFSETQ. The CDR3 bases are TGCGCCAGCAGCTCGGGACAGGTTAACTACAATGAGCAGTTCTTC. This translates into CASSSGQVNYNEQFF.

The V call is TRBV28, the J call TRBJ2-7; D might be TRBD2 (5 bases). Trimming left V 3 bases short and J 6 bases short, with 12 bases between. The CDR3 is made up of 13 amino acids. Germline loops: CDR1 MDHEN, CDR2 SYDVKM. CDR3: CASSFPGSGEQYF. The DNA of the CDR3 is TGTGCCAGCAGTTTCCCGGGGAGTGGCGAGCAGTACTTC.

The V and J genes are TRBV6-5 and TRBJ1-3; D remains ambiguous. This CDR3 comprises 15 residues. Germline CDR1 reads MNHEY; CDR2 reads SVGAGI. V lost 5 bases and J lost 5, with 16 bases in between. In DNA form, the CDR3 reads TGTGCCAGCAGTCCTCCGGGAGGCGGTAGAAACACCATATATTTT. This encodes CASSPPGGGRNTIYF.